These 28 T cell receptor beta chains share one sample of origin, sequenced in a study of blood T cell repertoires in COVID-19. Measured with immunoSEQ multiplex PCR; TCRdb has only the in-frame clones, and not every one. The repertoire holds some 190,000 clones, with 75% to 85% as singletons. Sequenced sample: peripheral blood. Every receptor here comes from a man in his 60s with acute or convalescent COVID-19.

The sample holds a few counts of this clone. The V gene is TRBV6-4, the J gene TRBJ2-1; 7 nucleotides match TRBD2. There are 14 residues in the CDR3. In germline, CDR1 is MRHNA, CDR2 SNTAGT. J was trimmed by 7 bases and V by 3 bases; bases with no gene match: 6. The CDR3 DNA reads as TGTGCCAGCAGTGAAGGACTAGACCAAAATGAGCAGTTCTTC. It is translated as CASSEGLDQNEQFF.

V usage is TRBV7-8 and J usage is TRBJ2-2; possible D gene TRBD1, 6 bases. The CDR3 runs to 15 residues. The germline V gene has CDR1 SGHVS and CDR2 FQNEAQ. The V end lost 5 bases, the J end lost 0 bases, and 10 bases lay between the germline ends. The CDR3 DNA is TGTGCCAGCAGCGGGACAAATCCGAACACCGGGGAGCTGTTTTTT. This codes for CASSGTNPNTGELFF.

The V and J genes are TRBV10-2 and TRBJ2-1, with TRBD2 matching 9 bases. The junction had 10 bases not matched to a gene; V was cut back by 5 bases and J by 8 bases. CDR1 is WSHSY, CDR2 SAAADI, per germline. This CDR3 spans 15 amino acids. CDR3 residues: CASSLGTSKADEQFF. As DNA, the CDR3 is TGCGCCAGCAGTTTAGGGACTAGCAAGGCGGATGAGCAGTTCTTC.

CDR3 DNA: TGTGCCAGCAGTTACTCGACAGGGCTCCAGCATTTT. It yields the protein CASSYSTGLQHF. The chain joins TRBV6-6 to TRBJ1-5; 7 bases fit TRBD1. Germline V gene lookup returns CDR1 MNHNY and CDR2 SVGAGI (reference sequence). Unmatched junction bases numbered 2, after V lost 0 bases and J lost 12 bases. The CDR3 has 12 residues.

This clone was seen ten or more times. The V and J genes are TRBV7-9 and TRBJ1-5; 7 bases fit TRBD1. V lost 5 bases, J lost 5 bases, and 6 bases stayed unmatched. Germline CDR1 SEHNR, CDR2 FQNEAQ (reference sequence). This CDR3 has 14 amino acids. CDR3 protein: CASSTTGTYQPQHF. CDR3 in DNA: TGTGCCAGCAGCACGACAGGGACATATCAGCCCCAGCATTTT.

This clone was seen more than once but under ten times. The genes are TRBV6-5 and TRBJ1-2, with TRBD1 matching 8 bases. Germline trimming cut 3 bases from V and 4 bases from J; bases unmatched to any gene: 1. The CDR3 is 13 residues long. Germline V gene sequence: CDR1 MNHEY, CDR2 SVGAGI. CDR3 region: CASSYTGGYGYTF. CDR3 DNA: TGTGCCAGCAGTTATACAGGGGGCTATGGCTACACCTTC.

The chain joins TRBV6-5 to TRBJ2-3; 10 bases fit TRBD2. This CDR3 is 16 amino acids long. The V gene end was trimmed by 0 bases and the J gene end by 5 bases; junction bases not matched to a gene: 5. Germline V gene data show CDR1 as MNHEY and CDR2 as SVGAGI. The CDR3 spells CASSYSQAGGQDTQYF. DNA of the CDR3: TGTGCCAGCAGTTACTCGCAAGCGGGGGGGCAAGATACGCAGTATTTT.

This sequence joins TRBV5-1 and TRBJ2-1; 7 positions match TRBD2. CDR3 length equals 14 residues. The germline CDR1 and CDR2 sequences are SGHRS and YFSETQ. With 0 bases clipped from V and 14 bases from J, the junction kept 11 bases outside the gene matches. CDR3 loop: CASSLASPAGVKFF. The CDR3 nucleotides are TGCGCCAGCAGCTTGGCCTCCCCCGCGGGAGTAAAGTTCTTC.

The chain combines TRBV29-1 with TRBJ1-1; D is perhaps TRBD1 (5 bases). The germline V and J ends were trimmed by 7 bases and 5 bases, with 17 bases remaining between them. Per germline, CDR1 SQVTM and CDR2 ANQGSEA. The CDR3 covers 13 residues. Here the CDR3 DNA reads TGCAGCGGTCGAGGAGGGGTAAAAACTGAAGCTTTCTTT. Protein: CSGRGGVKTEAFF.

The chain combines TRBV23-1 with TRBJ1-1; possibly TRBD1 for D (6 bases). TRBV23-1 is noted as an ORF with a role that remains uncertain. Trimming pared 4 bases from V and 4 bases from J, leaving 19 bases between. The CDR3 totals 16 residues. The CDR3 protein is CASSPPAGAVSTEAFF. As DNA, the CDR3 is TGCGCCAGCAGTCCCCCTGCGGGGGCAGTAAGCACTGAAGCTTTCTTT.

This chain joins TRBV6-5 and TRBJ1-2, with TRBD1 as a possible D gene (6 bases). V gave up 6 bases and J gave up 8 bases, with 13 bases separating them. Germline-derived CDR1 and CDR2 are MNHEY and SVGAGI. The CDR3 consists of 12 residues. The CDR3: CASSQQGIGYTF. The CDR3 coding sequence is TGTGCCAGCAGCCAACAGGGAATCGGCTACACCTTC.

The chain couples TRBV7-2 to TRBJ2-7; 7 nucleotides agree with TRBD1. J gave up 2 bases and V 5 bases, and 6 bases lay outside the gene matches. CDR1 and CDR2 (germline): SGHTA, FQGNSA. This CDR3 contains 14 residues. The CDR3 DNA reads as TGTGCCAGCAGCCGGGACAGTGTGGCCTACGAGCAGTACTTC. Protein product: CASSRDSVAYEQYF.

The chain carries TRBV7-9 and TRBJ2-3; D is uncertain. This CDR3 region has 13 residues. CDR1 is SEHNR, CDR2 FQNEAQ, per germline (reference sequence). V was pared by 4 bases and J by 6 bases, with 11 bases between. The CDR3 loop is CASSSMSRDTQYF. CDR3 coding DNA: TGTGCCAGCAGCTCGATGTCTCGGGATACGCAGTATTTT. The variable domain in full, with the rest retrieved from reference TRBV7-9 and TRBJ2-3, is DTGVSQNPRHKITKRGQNVTFRCDPISEHNRLYWYRQTLGQGPEFLTYFQNEAQLEKSRLLSDRFSAERPKGSFSTLEIQRTEQGDSAMYLCASSSMSRDTQYFGPGTRLTVL.

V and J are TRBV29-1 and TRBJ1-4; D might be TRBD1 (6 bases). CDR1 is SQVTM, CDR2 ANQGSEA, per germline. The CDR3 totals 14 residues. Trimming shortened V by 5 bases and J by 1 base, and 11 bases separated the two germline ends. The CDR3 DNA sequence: TGCAGCGTTCTCCAGGGGTTAACTAATGAAAAACTGTTTTTT. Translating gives CSVLQGLTNEKLFF.

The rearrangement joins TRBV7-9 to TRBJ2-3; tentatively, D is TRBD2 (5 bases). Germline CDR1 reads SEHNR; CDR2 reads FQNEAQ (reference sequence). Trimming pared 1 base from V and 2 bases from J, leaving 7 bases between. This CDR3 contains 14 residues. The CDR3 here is CASSLGLNTDTQYF. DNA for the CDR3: TGTGCCAGCAGCTTAGGACTAAACACAGATACGCAGTATTTT.

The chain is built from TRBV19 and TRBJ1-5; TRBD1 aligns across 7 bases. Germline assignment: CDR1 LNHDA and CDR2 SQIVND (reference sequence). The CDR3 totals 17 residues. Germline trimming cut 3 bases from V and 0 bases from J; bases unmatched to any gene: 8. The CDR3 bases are TGTGCCAGTAGTATTCCCCAGGGGGGATATAGCAATCAGCCCCAGCATTTT. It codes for CASSIPQGGYSNQPQHF.

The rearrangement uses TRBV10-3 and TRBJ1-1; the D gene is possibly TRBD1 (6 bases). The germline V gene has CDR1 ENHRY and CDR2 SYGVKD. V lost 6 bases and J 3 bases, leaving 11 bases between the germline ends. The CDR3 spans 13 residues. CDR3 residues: CAISSGQDTEAFF. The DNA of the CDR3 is TGTGCCATCAGCTCGGGACAAGACACTGAAGCTTTCTTT.

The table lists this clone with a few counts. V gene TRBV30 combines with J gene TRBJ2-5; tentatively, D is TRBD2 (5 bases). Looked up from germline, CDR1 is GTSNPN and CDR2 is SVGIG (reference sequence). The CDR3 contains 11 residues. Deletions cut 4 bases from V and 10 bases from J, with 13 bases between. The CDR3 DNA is TGTGCCTGGACTCTACGAGGGCGCCAGTACTTC. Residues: CAWTLRGRQYF.

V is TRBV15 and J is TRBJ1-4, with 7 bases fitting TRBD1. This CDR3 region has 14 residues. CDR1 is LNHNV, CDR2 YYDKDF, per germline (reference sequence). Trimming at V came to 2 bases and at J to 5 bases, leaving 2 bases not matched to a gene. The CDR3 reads CATSRRQGNEKLFF. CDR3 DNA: TGTGCCACCAGCAGACGACAGGGCAATGAAAAACTGTTTTTT.

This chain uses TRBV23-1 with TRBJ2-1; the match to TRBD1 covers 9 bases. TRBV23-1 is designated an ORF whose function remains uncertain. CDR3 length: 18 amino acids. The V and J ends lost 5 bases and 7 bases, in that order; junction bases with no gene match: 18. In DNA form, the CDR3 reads TGCGCCAGCAGTTCCCTTCCGGGACAGGGACGGAGGCGGAATGAGCAGTTCTTC. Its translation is CASSSLPGQGRRRNEQFF.

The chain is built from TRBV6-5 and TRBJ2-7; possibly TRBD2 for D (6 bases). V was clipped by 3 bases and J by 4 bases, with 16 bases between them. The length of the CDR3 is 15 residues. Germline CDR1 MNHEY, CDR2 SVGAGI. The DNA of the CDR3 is TGTGCCAGCAGTTATTCTCTCGGGGGAGAATACGAGCAGTACTTC. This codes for CASSYSLGGEYEQYF.

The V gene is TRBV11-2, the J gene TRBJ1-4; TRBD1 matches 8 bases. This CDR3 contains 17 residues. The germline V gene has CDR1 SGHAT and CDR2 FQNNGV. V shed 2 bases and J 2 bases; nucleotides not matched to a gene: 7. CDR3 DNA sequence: TGTGCCAGCAGCTTAAGAGCAGGGGGCACTACTAATGAAAAACTGTTTTTT. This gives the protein CASSLRAGGTTNEKLFF. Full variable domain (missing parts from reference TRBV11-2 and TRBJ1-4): EAGVAQSPRYKIIEKRQSVAFWCNPISGHATLYWYQQILGQGPKLLIQFQNNGVVDDSQLPKDRFSAERLKGVDSTLKIQPAKLEDSAVYLCASSLRAGGTTNEKLFFGSGTQLSVL.

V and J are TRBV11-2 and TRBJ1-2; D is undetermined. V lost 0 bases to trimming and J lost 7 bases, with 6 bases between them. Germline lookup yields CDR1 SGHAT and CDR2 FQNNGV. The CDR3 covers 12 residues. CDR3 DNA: TGTGCCAGCAGCTTAGAGGGGAGTGGCTACACCTTC. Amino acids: CASSLEGSGYTF.

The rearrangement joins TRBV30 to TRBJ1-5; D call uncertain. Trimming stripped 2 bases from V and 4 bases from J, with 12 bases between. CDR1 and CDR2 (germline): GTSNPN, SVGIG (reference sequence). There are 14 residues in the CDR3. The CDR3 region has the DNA TGTGCCTGGAGTAGAAACAGCATTAATCAGCCCCAGCATTTT. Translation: CAWSRNSINQPQHF.

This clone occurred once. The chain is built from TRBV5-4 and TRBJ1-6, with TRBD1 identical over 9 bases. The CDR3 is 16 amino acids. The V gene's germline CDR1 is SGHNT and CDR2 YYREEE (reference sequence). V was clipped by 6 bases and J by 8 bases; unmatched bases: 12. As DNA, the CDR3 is TGTGCCAGCACCGCCGGGACAGGGAGTTTACATTCACCCCTCCACTTT. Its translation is CASTAGTGSLHSPLHF.

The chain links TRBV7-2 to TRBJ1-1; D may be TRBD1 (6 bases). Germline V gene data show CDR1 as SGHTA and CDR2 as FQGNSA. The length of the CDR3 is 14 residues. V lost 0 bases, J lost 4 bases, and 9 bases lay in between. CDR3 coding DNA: TGTGCCAGCAGCTTAGCGCAGGGGTCCACTGAAGCTTTCTTT. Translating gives CASSLAQGSTEAFF.

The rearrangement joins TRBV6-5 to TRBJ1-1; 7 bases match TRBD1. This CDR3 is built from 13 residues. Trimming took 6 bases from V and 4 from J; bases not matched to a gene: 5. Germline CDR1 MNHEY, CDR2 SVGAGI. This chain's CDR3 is CASSVRQGTEAFF. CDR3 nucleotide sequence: TGTGCCAGCAGCGTAAGACAGGGCACTGAAGCTTTCTTT.

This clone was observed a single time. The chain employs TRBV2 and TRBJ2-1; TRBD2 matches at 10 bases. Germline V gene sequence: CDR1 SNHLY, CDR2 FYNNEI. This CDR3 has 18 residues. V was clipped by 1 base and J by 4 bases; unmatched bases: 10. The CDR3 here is CASSEVRLAGALYNEQFF. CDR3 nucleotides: TGTGCCAGCAGTGAAGTTCGGCTAGCGGGGGCCCTATACAATGAGCAGTTCTTC.